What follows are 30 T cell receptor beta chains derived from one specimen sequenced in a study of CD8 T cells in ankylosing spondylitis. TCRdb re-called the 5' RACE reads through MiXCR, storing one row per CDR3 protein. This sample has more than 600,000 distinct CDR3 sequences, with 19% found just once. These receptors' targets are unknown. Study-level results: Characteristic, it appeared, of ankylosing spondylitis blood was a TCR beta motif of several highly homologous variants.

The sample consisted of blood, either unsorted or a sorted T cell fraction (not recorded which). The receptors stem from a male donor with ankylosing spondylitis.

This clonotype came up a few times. The CDR3 nucleotides are TGCGCCAGCAGCTTCGAAGGACGGGACACCATATATTTT. Amino acid sequence: CASSFEGRDTIYF. This sequence joins TRBV5-1 and TRBJ1-3; D is ambiguous. Germline V lookup: CDR1 SGHRS, CDR2 YFSETQ. V lost 2 bases and J 8 bases, leaving 11 bases between the germline ends. CDR3 length: 13 residues.

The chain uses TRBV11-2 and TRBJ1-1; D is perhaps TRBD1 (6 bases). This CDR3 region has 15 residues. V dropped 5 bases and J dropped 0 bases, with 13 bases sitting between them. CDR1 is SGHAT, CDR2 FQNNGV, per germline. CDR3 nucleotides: TGTGCCAGCAGCCTGACTGGACAGCTGAACACTGAAGCTTTCTTT. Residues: CASSLTGQLNTEAFF.

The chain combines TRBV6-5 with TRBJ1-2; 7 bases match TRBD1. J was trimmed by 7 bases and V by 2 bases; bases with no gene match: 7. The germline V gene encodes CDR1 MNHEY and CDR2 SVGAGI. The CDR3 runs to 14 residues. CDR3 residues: CASSYGGGDGGYTF. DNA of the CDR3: TGTGCCAGCAGTTACGGAGGGGGCGACGGTGGCTACACCTTC.

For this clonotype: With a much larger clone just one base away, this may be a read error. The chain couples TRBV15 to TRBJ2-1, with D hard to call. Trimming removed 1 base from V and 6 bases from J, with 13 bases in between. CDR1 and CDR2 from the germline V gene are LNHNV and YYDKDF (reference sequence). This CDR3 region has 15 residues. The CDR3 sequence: CATSRVRVGFNEQFF. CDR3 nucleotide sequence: TGTGCCACCAGCAGAGTTCGGGTGGGCTTCAATGAGCAGTTCTTC.

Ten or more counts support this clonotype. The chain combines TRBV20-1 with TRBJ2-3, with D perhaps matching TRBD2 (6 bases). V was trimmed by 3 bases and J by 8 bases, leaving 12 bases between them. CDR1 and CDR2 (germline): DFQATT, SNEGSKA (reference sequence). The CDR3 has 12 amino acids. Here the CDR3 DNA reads TGCAGTGCTAGCGCGGGAAAGGGTACGCAGTATTTT. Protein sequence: CSASAGKGTQYF.

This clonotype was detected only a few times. The CDR3 spells CASSRASGGNNEQFF. The CDR3 bases are TGTGCCAGCAGCCGAGCTAGCGGGGGTAACAATGAGCAGTTCTTC. The rearrangement uses TRBV7-3 and TRBJ2-1; 10 bases are shared with TRBD2. The CDR3 is 15 amino acids. J was trimmed by 5 bases and V by 5 bases; bases with no gene match: 6. Germline lookup yields CDR1 SGHTA and CDR2 FQGTGA.

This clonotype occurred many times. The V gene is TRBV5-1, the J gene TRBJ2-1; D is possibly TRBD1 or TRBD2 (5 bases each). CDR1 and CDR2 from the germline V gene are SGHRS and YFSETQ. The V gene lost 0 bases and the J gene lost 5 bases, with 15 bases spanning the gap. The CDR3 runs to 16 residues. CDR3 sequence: CASSLVEGLGNNEQFF. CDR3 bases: TGCGCCAGCAGCTTGGTAGAGGGGCTGGGGAACAATGAGCAGTTCTTC. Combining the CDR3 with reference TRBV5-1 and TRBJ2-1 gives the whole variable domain KAGVTQTPRYLIKTRGQQVTLSCSPISGHRSVSWYQQTPGQGLQFLFEYFSETQRNKGNFPGRFSGRQFSNSRSEMNVSTLELGDSALYLCASSLVEGLGNNEQFFGPGTRLTVL.

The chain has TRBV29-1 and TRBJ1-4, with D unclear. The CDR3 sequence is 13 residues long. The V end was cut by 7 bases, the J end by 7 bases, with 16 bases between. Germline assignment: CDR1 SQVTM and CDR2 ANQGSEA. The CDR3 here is CSGRSQGGEKLFF. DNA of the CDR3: TGCAGCGGAAGGTCGCAAGGAGGTGAAAAACTGTTTTTT.

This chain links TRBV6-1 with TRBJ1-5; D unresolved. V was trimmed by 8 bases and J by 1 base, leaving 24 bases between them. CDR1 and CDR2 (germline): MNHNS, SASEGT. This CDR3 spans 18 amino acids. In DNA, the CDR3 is TGTGCCAGCCCTGGATCCGAGTACAAGCTAGGCAGCAATCAGCCCCAGCATTTT. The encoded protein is CASPGSEYKLGSNQPQHF.

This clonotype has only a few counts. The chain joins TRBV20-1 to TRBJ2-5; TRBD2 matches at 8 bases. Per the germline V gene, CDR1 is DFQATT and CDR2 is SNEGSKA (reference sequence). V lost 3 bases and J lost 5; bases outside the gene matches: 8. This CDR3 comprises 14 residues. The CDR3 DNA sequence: TGCAGTGCTAGCGGCGGGAGGCCGGGGGAGACCCAGTACTTC. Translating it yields CSASGGRPGETQYF.

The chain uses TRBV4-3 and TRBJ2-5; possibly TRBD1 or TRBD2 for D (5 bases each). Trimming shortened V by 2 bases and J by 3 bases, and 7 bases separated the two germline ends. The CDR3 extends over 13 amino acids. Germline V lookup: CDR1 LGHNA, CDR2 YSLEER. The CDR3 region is CASSQLGEETQYF. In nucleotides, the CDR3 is TGCGCCAGCAGCCAATTGGGGGAAGAGACCCAGTACTTC.

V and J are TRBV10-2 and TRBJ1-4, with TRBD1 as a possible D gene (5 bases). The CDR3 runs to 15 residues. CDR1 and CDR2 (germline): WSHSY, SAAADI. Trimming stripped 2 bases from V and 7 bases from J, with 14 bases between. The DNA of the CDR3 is TGCGCCAGCAGTGAGCCTCCCGGGGCTGGTGAAAAACTGTTTTTT. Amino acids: CASSEPPGAGEKLFF.

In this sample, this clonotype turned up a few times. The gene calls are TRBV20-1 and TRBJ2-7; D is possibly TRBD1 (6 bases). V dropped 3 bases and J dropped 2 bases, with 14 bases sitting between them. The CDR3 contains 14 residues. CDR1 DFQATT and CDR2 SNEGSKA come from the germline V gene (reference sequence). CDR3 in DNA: TGCAGTGCTAGTGAAACAGGGCTGACCTACGAGCAGTACTTC. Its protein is CSASETGLTYEQYF.

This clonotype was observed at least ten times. The CDR3 region has the DNA TGCAGCGGGAGGGGCACTGAAGCTTTCTTT. Protein sequence: CSGRGTEAFF. V is TRBV29-1 and J is TRBJ1-1, with D possibly TRBD1 on 5 matching bases. This CDR3 is built from 10 residues. Trimming removed 7 bases at V and 4 bases at J, with 7 bases between. Germline V CDR1 and CDR2: SQVTM, ANQGSEA.

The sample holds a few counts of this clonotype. CDR3 DNA sequence: TGTGCCAGCAGTTACGAAGGGCGGGACAGTGAGAATGAGCAGTTCTTC. Amino acids: CASSYEGRDSENEQFF. The chain couples TRBV6-5 to TRBJ2-1; maybe TRBD1 (7 bases). The V gene's germline CDR1 is MNHEY and CDR2 SVGAGI. V gave up 2 bases and J gave up 7 bases, with 18 bases separating them. The CDR3 sequence is 16 residues long.

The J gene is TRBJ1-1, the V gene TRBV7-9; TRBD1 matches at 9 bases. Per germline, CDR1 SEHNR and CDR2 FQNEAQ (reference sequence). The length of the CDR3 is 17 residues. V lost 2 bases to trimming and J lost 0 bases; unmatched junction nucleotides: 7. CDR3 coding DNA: TGTGCCAGCAGCTTACCACCGACAGGGGGAATGAACACTGAAGCTTTCTTT. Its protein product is CASSLPPTGGMNTEAFF. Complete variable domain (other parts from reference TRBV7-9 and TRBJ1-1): DTGVSQNPRHKITKRGQNVTFRCDPISEHNRLYWYRQTLGQGPEFLTYFQNEAQLEKSRLLSDRFSAERPKGSFSTLEIQRTEQGDSAMYLCASSLPPTGGMNTEAFFGQGTRLTVV.

CDR3 in DNA: TGTGCCAGCAGTGTCTCTACGGACAGGGATGAAAAACTGTTTTTT. Its protein product is CASSVSTDRDEKLFF. This rearrangement joins TRBV6-1 to TRBJ1-4, with 8 bases identical to TRBD1. Germline CDR1 is MNHNS and CDR2 is SASEGT. The CDR3 length is 15 residues. V gave up 4 bases and J gave up 6 bases; unmatched junction bases: 7.

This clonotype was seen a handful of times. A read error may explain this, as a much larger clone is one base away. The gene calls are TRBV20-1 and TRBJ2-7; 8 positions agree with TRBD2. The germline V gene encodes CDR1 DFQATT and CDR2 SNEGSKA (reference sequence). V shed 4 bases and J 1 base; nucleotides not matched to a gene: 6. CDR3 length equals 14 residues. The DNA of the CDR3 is TGCAGTGCTAATATCCCTAGCGGGTCCTACGAGCAGTACTTC. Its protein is CSANIPSGSYEQYF.

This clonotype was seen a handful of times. CDR3 sequence: CATSSWAGGTDTQYF. CDR3 sequence (DNA): TGTGCCACCAGCAGCTGGGCGGGGGGGACAGATACGCAGTATTTT. V usage is TRBV15 and J usage is TRBJ2-3; TRBD2 aligns across 9 bases. From germline, CDR1 is LNHNV and CDR2 YYDKDF (reference sequence). Trimming cost V 3 bases and J 3 bases; bases outside gene matches: 4. The CDR3 consists of 15 residues.

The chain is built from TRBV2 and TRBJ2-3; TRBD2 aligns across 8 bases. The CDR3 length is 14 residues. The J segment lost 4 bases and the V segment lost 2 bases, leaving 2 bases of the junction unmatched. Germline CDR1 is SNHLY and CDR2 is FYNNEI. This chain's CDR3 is CASSESRGADTQYF. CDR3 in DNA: TGTGCCAGCAGTGAATCGCGGGGGGCAGATACGCAGTATTTT.

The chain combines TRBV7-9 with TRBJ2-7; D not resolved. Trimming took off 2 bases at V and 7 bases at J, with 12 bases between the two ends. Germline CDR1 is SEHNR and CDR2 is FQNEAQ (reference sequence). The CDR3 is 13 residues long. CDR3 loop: CASSLPTPVEQYF. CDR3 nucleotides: TGTGCCAGCAGCTTACCGACACCGGTGGAGCAGTACTTC.

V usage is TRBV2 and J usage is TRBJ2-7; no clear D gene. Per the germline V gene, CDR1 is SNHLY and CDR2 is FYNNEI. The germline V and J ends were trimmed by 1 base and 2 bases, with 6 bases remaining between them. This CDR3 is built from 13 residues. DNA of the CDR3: TGTGCCAGCAGTGAAGGTCGGACCTACGAGCAGTACTTC. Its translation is CASSEGRTYEQYF.

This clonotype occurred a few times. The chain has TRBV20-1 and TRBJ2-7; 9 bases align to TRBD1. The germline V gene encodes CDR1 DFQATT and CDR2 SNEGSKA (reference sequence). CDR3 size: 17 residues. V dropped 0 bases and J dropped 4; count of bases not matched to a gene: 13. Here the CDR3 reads CSARDFSGTGMVYEQYF. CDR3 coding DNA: TGCAGTGCTAGAGACTTTTCCGGGACAGGGATGGTATACGAGCAGTACTTC.

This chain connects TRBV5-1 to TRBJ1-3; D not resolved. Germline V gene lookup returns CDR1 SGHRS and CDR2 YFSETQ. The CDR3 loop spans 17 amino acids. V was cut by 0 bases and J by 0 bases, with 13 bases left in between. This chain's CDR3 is CASSLATSRLSGNTIYF. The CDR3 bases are TGCGCCAGCAGCTTGGCTACAAGCCGACTCTCTGGAAACACCATATATTTT.

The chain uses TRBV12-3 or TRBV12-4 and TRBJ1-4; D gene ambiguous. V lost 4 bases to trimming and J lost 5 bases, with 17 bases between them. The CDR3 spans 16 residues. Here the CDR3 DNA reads TGTGCCAGCAGTTACAGCCACCGACGGCTAAATGAAAAACTGTTTTTT. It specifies CASSYSHRRLNEKLFF.

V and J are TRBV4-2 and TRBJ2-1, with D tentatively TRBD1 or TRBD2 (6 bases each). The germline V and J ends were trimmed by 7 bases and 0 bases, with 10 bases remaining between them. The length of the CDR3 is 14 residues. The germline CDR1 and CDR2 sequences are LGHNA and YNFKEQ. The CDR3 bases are TGTGCCAGCAAGGGGGGAAGCTCCTACAATGAGCAGTTCTTC. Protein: CASKGGSSYNEQFF.

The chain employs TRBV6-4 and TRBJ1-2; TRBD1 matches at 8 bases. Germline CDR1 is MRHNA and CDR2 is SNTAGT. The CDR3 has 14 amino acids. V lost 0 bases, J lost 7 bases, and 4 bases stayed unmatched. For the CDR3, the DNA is TGTGCCAGCAGTGACTCGGCGGGGACAGGTGGCTACACCTTC. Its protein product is CASSDSAGTGGYTF.

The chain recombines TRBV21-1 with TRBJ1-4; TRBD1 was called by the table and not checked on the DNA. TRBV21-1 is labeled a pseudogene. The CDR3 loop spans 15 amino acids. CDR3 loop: CASSFGTGGFEKLFF. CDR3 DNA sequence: TGTGCCAGCAGCTTCGGGACAGGGGGCTTTGAAAAACTGTTTTTT.

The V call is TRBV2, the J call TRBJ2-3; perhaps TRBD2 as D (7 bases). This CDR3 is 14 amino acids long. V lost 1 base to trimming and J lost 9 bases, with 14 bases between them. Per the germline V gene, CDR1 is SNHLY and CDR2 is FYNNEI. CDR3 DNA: TGTGCCAGCAGTGAAGGAGAGGGGGGGATGACGCAGTATTTT. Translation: CASSEGEGGMTQYF.

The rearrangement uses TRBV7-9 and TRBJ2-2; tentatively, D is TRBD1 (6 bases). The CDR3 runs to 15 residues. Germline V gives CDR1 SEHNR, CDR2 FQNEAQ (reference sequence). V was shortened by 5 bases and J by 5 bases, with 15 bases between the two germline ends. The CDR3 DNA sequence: TGTGCCAGCAGCCAGTTAAACCAGGGGACCGGGGAGCTGTTTTTT. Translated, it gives CASSQLNQGTGELFF.